Following are 3 T cell receptor beta chains from one sample sequenced in a study of CDR3 diversity in severe acne. TCRdb itself ran the PCR reads through MiXCR, one entry per CDR3 protein. The sample yields under 95,000 distinct CDR3 sequences, around half seen once. Sequenced material: blood. The receptors stem from a male donor in good health, serving as a control.

CDR3 coding DNA: TGTGCCAGCAGCTTGGGACTAGCGGGGGGGGACACAGATACGCAGTATTTT. It translates to CASSLGLAGGDTDTQYF. V gene TRBV6-5 combines with J gene TRBJ2-3; 16 bases match TRBD2. CDR3 length: 17 amino acids. Per the germline V gene, CDR1 is MNHEY and CDR2 is SVGAGI. V shed 6 bases, J shed 2 bases, and the junction held 5 bases outside the gene matches.

The genes are TRBV20-1 and TRBJ1-5; D perhaps matches TRBD1 (5 bases). The V and J ends lost 5 bases and 6 bases respectively, with 11 bases between them. The CDR3 consists of 12 residues. Germline V gives CDR1 DFQATT, CDR2 SNEGSKA (reference sequence). The CDR3 loop reads CSARQGLQPQHF. In nucleotides, the CDR3 is TGCAGTGCTCGCCAGGGACTTCAGCCCCAGCATTTT.

Many counts were recorded for this clonotype. This chain connects TRBV7-6 to TRBJ2-5; possibly TRBD2 for D (5 bases). Germline assignment: CDR1 SGHVS and CDR2 FNYEAQ. CDR3 size: 13 residues. Trimming shortened V by 5 bases and J by 2 bases, and 9 bases separated the two germline ends. The CDR3 DNA reads TGTGCCAGCAGCCCGGACTTTCAAGAGACCCAGTACTTC. This translates into CASSPDFQETQYF.